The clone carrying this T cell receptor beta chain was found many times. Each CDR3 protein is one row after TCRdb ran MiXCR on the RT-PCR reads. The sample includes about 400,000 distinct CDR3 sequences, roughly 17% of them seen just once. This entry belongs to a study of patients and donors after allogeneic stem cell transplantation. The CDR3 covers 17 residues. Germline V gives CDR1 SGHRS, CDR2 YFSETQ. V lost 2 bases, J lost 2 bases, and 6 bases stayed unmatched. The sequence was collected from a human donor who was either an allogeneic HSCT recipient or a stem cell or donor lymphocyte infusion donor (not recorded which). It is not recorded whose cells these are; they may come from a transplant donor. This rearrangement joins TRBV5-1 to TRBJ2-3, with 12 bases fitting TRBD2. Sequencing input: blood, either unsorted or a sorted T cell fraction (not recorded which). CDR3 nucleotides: TGCGCCAGCAGCTTTAATCTAGCGGGAGGGGACACAGATACGCAGTATTTT. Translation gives CASSFNLAGGDTDTQYF.